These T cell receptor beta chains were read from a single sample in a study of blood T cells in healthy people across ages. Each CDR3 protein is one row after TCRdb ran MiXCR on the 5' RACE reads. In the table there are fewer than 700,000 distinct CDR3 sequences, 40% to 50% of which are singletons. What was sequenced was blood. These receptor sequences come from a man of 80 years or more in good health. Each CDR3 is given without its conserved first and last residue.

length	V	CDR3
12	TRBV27	ASSFQRDYNEQF
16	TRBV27	ASSFRTGGTAFQETQY
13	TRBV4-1	ASSQDRVGNYGYT
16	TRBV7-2	ASSLSGLSLFRNNEQF
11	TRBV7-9	ASSFTGQETQY
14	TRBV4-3	ASSQETGEGTDTQY
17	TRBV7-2	ASSLGSGGVSSGANVLT
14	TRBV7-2	ASSLAGAANTGELF
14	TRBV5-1	ASSSDRGGSYNEQF
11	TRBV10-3	AISEILNTEAF
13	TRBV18	ASSPPASSYNEQF
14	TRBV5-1	ASSPFGGRTTDTQY
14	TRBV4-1	ASSQAPDSSTDTQY
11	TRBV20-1	SARGGDGYGYT
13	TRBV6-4	ASSELAGGIDEQY
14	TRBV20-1	SARDTRGGALNEQF
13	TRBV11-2	ASSSLRVPTDTQY
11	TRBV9	ASSGDSEYEQY
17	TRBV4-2	ASSQELTRGVIRNTEAF
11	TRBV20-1	SAGRDRGQPQH
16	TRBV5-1	ASSSGLKGRPSTDTQY
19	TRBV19	ASINLVPVMTSDLCRDEQF
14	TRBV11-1	ASRLVPSDRGNEQF
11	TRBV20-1	SASTGAYNEQF
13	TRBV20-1	SASLGAEKAYEQY
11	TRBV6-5	ASSLDRSREAF
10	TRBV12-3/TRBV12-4	ASKVGGYEQF
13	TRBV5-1	ASSLWRGSDNKQF
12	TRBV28	ASPDRAGYNEQY
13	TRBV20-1	SARSLGAGANVLT
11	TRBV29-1	SVDRTGGANAF
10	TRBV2	ASSETSRELF
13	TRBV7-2	ASSSRIVAKNIQY
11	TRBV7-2	ASSLDGSREQY
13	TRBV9	ASSVDRLDNSPLH
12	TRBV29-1	SVPGLAGLHEQY
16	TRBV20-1	SAQKDVAGVLLYNEQF
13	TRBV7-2	ASSRSGRALDEQF
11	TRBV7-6	ASGGGAADTQY
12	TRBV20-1	SARRQASNTEAF
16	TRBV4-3	ASSQEWGFNSGANVLT
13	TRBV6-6	ASSYSKQGGNEQY
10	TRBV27	ASSFLNQPQH
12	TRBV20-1	SASRAGRDEGYT
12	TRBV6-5	ASSYSGGIAEAF
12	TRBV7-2	ASSKGQGPQPQH
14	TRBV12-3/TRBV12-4	ASSAPTSGSLYEQY
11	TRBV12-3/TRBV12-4	ASSSEGYTEAF
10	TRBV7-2	ASSLSHGEQF
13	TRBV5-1	ASSPRAQESSPLH
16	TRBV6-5	ASSYLQGAISGANVLT
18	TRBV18	ASSLRTGGHEAGWQETQY
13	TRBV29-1	SVRTGGTPYNEQF
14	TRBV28	ASSSPLTSKAWGYT
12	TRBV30	AWSSTGGLYEQY
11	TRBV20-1	STVGQGESIQY
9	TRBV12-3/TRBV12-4	AGGRDNEQF
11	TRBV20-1	SAPGSLYNEQF